A selection of T cell receptor beta chains follows, all from one sample in a study of neoadjuvant anti-PD-1 for oral cavity cancer. Some clones are missing from TCRdb's copy, which holds only in-frame ones; the method was immunoSEQ multiplex PCR. The sample lists around 17,000 clones, about 67% occurring once. This specimen was PBMCs, taken before nivolumab (anti-PD-1) treatment. These receptors all come from a person between 40 and 85 years old with oral cavity squamous cell carcinoma. Both conserved end residues are part of each CDR3. A D gene is named only where the DNA matches it firmly. Some rows have no size entry. The others give once, few or many, or a class for an expanded clone.

TRBD1,TRBV2,TRBJ1-2,few,CASSEVGQGYGYTF,TGTGCCAGCAGTGAAGTCGGACAGGGATATGGCTACACCTTC
.,TRBV5-8,TRBJ1-5,once,CASSLGGHPNQPQHF,TGTGCCAGCAGCTTGGGAGGACACCCAAATCAGCCCCAGCATTTT
TRBD2,TRBV6-6,TRBJ2-1,.,CASKRDFSYNEQFF,TGTGCCAGCAAGCGGGACTTCTCCTACAATGAGCAGTTCTTC
.,TRBV27,TRBJ1-4,few,CASMSWGAPNEKLFF,TGTGCCAGCATGAGTTGGGGGGCACCTAATGAAAAACTGTTTTTT
.,TRBV27,TRBJ1-2,.,CASSLLPSGHTGGYTF,TGTGCCAGCAGTTTATTGCCCTCCGGACATACGGGTGGCTACACCTTC
.,TRBV9,TRBJ1-2,.,CASSVVAGNYGYTF,TGTGCCAGCAGCGTAGTCGCGGGGAACTATGGCTACACCTTC
TRBD1,TRBV5-6,TRBJ2-7,.,CASSLGQGDYEQYF,TGTGCCAGCAGCTTGGGACAGGGGGACTACGAGCAGTACTTC
.,TRBV7-8,TRBJ1-4,.,CASSLGRQTVEKLFF,TGTGCCAGCAGCTTGGGGAGACAAACGGTTGAAAAACTGTTTTTT
.,TRBV7-7,TRBJ2-1,.,CASSLGEGRNEQFF,TGTGCTAGCAGCTTGGGCGAGGGGCGTAATGAGCAGTTCTTC
TRBD2,TRBV27,TRBJ2-7,.,CASSLAERELPYEQYF,TGTGCCAGCAGTTTAGCTGAGCGGGAATTACCCTACGAGCAGTACTTC
TRBD2,TRBV25-1,TRBJ2-3,.,CASSSHASGKTDTQYF,TGTGCCAGCAGTTCACACGCTAGCGGGAAGACAGATACGCAGTATTTT
.,TRBV14,TRBJ1-1,.,CASSHTNLAEAFF,TGTGCCAGCAGCCATACGAATTTGGCTGAAGCTTTCTTT
TRBD2,TRBV6-5,TRBJ2-7,.,CASRLGGKGYEQYF,TGTGCCAGCAGACTGGGAGGGAAAGGGTACGAGCAGTACTTC
.,TRBV29-1,TRBJ1-4,.,CSVSTAREKLFF,TGCAGCGTTTCGACAGCGAGGGAAAAACTGTTTTTT
TRBD1,TRBV27,TRBJ2-7,.,CASSSLGGQGVYEQYF,TGTGCCAGCAGTTCCCTAGGGGGACAGGGGGTGTACGAGCAGTACTTC
.,TRBV30,TRBJ1-2,few,CAWTPSPGTRGALGGYTF,TGTGCCTGGACCCCAAGTCCGGGTACAAGAGGGGCACTGGGCGGCTACACCTTC
TRBD2,TRBV29-1,TRBJ2-3,.,CSVEGRGHLTSGLGGTDTQYF,TGCAGCGTTGAAGGGAGGGGGCATTTGACTAGCGGGCTAGGCGGCACAGATACGCAGTATTTT
.,TRBV30,TRBJ1-2,.,CAWITGNYGYTF,TGTGCCTGGATAACAGGAAACTATGGCTACACCTTC
.,TRBV28,TRBJ1-1,.,CASSFTQGNTEAFF,TGTGCCAGCAGTTTTACTCAGGGGAACACTGAAGCTTTCTTT
TRBD1,TRBV5-1,TRBJ1-2,.,CASRSTGLDYGYTF,TGCGCCAGCAGGTCGACAGGGCTTGACTATGGCTACACCTTC
.,TRBV2,TRBJ2-1,.,CASSGVNEQFF,TGTGCCAGCTCGGGAGTGAATGAGCAGTTCTTC
.,TRBV30,TRBJ2-2,.,CAWNGGPGELFF,TGTGCCTGGAATGGGGGGCCCGGGGAGCTGTTTTTT
TRBD1,TRBV30,TRBJ2-2,.,CASPGQPTGELFF,TGTGCCTCCCCGGGACAGCCCACCGGGGAGCTGTTTTTT
.,TRBV11-2,TRBJ2-7,.,CASSQGTFYEQYF,TGTGCCAGCAGCCAAGGGACTTTCTACGAGCAGTACTTC
.,TRBV19,TRBJ2-3,few,CASSIGTPTDTQYF,TGTGCCAGTAGTATAGGGACCCCCACAGATACGCAGTATTTT
.,TRBV20-1,TRBJ1-2,.,CSAAKYGYTF,TGCAGCGCAGCCAAATATGGCTACACCTTC
TRBD1,TRBV5-1,TRBJ2-4,.,CASRPTGGNIQYF,TGCGCCAGCAGACCGACAGGGGGCAACATTCAGTACTTC
.,TRBV30,TRBJ1-1,.,CAWSVQANTEAFF,TGTGCCTGGAGTGTACAGGCAAACACTGAAGCTTTCTTT
TRBD2,TRBV2,TRBJ2-7,.,CASRRTSGAYEQYF,TGTGCCAGCAGGAGGACTAGCGGGGCCTACGAGCAGTACTTC
.,TRBV9,TRBJ2-2,.,CASSVSPENTGELFF,TGTGCCAGCAGCGTATCTCCTGAGAACACCGGGGAGCTGTTTTTT
.,TRBV6-5,TRBJ1-4,few,CASKGGYNEKLFF,TGTGCCAGCAAAGGGGGGTATAATGAAAAACTGTTTTTT
.,TRBV27,TRBJ2-1,.,CASSTRTASSYNEQFF,TGTGCCAGCAGTACCCGGACGGCCAGCTCCTACAATGAGCAGTTCTTC
.,TRBV9,TRBJ1-2,few,CASSRDSNYGYTF,TGTGCCAGCAGCAGGGACTCTAACTATGGCTACACCTTC
TRBD1,TRBV4-1,TRBJ2-7,.,CASSQDQGAVSRQYF,TGCGCCAGCAGCCAAGATCAGGGGGCGGTAAGTCGGCAGTACTTC
.,TRBV20-1,TRBJ1-2,.,CSASATYGYTF,TGCAGTGCTAGTGCGACTTATGGCTACACCTTC
.,TRBV30,TRBJ2-7,.,CAWSEDQTYEQYF,TGTGCCTGGAGTGAAGACCAAACCTACGAGCAGTACTTC
.,TRBV6-1,TRBJ2-3,.,CASSESPTSTDTQYF,TGTGCCAGCAGTGAATCCCCTACTAGCACAGATACGCAGTATTTT
.,TRBV6-1,TRBJ1-1,.,CASSEGTAFMNTEAFF,TGTGCCAGCAGTGAAGGGACAGCTTTCATGAACACTGAAGCTTTCTTT
.,TRBV6-5,TRBJ2-5,.,CASSPDWSGETQYF,TGTGCCAGCAGTCCTGACTGGTCCGGGGAGACCCAGTACTTC
TRBD1,TRBV5-1,TRBJ2-7,once,CASSLGQGSEQYF,TGCGCCAGCAGCTTAGGACAGGGTAGCGAGCAGTACTTC